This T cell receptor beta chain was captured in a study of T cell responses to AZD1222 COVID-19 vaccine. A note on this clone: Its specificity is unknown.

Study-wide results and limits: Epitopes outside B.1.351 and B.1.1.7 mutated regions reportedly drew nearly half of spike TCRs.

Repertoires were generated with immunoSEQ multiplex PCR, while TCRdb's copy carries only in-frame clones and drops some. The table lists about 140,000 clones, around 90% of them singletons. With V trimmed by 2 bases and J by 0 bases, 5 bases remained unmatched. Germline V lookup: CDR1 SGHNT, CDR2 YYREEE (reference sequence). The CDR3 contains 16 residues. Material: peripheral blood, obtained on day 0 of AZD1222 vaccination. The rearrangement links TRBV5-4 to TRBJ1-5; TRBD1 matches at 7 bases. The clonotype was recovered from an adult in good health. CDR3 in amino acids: CASSLRQGDSNQPQHF. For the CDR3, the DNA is TGTGCCAGCAGCTTACGACAGGGCGATAGCAATCAGCCCCAGCATTTT. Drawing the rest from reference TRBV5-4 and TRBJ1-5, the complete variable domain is ETGVTQSPTHLIKTRGQQVTLRCSSQSGHNTVSWYQQALGQGPQFIFQYYREEENGRGNFPPRFSGLQFPNYSSELNVNALELDDSALYLCASSLRQGDSNQPQHFGDGTRLSIL.